A single sample gave rise to the 32 T cell receptor beta chains below, sequenced in a study of identical twins. TCRdb redid the calling of the 5' RACE reads with MiXCR, one entry per CDR3 protein. Here the sample spans 500,000 to 650,000 distinct CDR3 sequences, roughly 7.1% being singletons. The sample was also reused in another study, on yellow fever vaccine responses in identical twins.

Sequenced: PBMCs. These receptors were collected from a woman between 18 and 29 years old in good health.

This clonotype was recorded a few times. The genes are TRBV12-3 or TRBV12-4 and TRBJ1-1; D uncertain. Trimming removed 2 bases at V and 0 bases at J, with 7 bases between. The CDR3 sequence is 14 residues long. As DNA, the CDR3 is TGTGCCAGCAGTTTATTCAGAATGAACACTGAAGCTTTCTTT. It encodes CASSLFRMNTEAFF.

The chain is built from TRBV25-1 and TRBJ2-1, with 10 bases aligning to TRBD1. The germline gives CDR1 MGHDK, CDR2 SYGVNS. Unmatched junction bases numbered 4, after V lost 5 bases and J lost 6 bases. The CDR3 is 14 amino acids. The DNA for the CDR3 is TGTGCCAGCAGTAACCGGGACAGGGGCAATGAGCAGTTCTTC. Protein sequence: CASSNRDRGNEQFF. Supplemented by reference TRBV25-1 and TRBJ2-1, the full variable domain reads EADIYQTPRYLVIGTGKKITLECSQTMGHDKMYWYQQDPGMELHLIHYSYGVNSTEKGDLSSESTVSRIRTEHFPLTLESARPSHTSQYLCASSNRDRGNEQFFGPGTRLTVL.

The gene calls are TRBV9 and TRBJ2-7, with 13 bases matching TRBD2. Germline assignment: CDR1 SGDLS and CDR2 YYNGEE. The CDR3 sequence is 16 residues long. J gave up 7 bases and V 2 bases, and 9 bases lay outside the gene matches. The CDR3 DNA is TGTGCCAGCAGCGTCGGCGGACTAGCGGGAGAGGAAGAGCAGTACTTC. The encoded protein is CASSVGGLAGEEEQYF.

This clonotype was counted between two and nine times. J is TRBJ2-1 and V is TRBV9; 7 nucleotides align to TRBD2. This CDR3 has 15 amino acids. Germline-derived CDR1 and CDR2 are SGDLS and YYNGEE. Trimming took 1 base from V and 5 from J; bases not matched to a gene: 6. DNA of the CDR3: TGTGCCAGCAGCGTATTTAGGGACTACAACAATGAGCAGTTCTTC. It yields the protein CASSVFRDYNNEQFF.

The chain carries TRBV20-1 and TRBJ2-4; no reliable D call. Germline lookup yields CDR1 DFQATT and CDR2 SNEGSKA (reference sequence). The CDR3 spans 12 residues. The DNA for the CDR3 is TGCAGCCCAACGAAGAATAAAAACATTCAGTACTTC. The encoded protein is CSPTKNKNIQYF.

This clonotype was seen ten or more times. The chain carries TRBV6-1 and TRBJ2-1, with 10 positions matching TRBD2. The CDR3 covers 13 residues. The V gene end was trimmed by 7 bases and the J gene end by 9 bases; junction bases not matched to a gene: 6. The germline V gene has CDR1 MNHNS and CDR2 SASEGT. Here the CDR3 reads CASIQRGGLEQFF. As DNA, the CDR3 is TGTGCCAGCATCCAGCGGGGGGGCCTTGAGCAGTTCTTC.

This clonotype was seen at least ten times. V gene TRBV28 combines with J gene TRBJ1-1; TRBD1 matches 11 bases. Trimming cost V 2 bases and J 2 bases; bases outside gene matches: 7. This CDR3 is built from 17 residues. Germline V gives CDR1 MDHEN, CDR2 SYDVKM. The CDR3 is CASSLIGQGAGNTEAFF. Written as DNA, the CDR3 is TGTGCCAGCAGTTTAATAGGACAGGGGGCAGGAAACACTGAAGCTTTCTTT.

This clonotype was seen a few times. V and J are TRBV14 and TRBJ2-1; perhaps D is TRBD1 or TRBD2 (5 bases each). Trimming shortened V by 5 bases and J by 0 bases, and 11 bases separated the two germline ends. Germline CDR1 is SGHDN and CDR2 is FVKESK. CDR3 length: 15 amino acids. In DNA, the CDR3 is TGTGCCAGCAGCGGGGACCGACACTCCTACAATGAGCAGTTCTTC. Translation: CASSGDRHSYNEQFF.

This clonotype was detected ten times or more. The chain recombines TRBV20-1 with TRBJ2-1; TRBD2 matches 10 bases. The germline CDR1 and CDR2 sequences are DFQATT and SNEGSKA (reference sequence). With 2 bases clipped from V and 2 bases from J, the junction kept 3 bases outside the gene matches. The CDR3 totals 15 residues. The CDR3 here is CSARRGLATYNEQFF. CDR3 bases: TGCAGTGCTAGAAGGGGACTAGCGACCTACAATGAGCAGTTCTTC.

Only a few counts were recorded for this clonotype. The rearrangement links TRBV28 to TRBJ2-5, with 9 bases matching TRBD1. In germline, CDR1 is MDHEN, CDR2 SYDVKM. J lost 1 base, V lost 5 bases, and 14 bases had no gene match. The CDR3 runs 18 residues. The CDR3 bases are TGTGCCAGCAGTCCCGCCTTGGGACAGGGTTTCCCCCAAGAGACCCAGTACTTC. It specifies CASSPALGQGFPQETQYF.

The chain is built from TRBV15 and TRBJ2-1; D possibly corresponds to TRBD2 (5 bases). Germline-derived CDR1 and CDR2 are LNHNV and YYDKDF (reference sequence). Between the trimmed V and J ends, which lost 1 base and 14 bases, there was a span of 9 bases. The CDR3 runs 11 residues. The CDR3: CATSRAGSKFF. CDR3 sequence (DNA): TGTGCCACCAGCAGAGCGGGGAGTAAGTTCTTC.

This clonotype was counted ten times or more. This chain joins TRBV7-6 and TRBJ2-3; D is undetermined. Trimming took 4 bases from V and 3 from J, leaving 8 bases between them. The CDR3 is made up of 13 amino acids. CDR1 and CDR2 from the germline V gene are SGHVS and FNYEAQ. The CDR3 region is CASSSDGTDTQYF. CDR3 DNA sequence: TGTGCCAGCAGCTCTGACGGGACAGATACGCAGTATTTT.

This chain connects TRBV5-6 to TRBJ2-1, with TRBD1 as a possible D gene (5 bases). This CDR3 spans 13 amino acids. Trimming removed 5 bases at V and 3 bases at J, with 9 bases between. CDR1 and CDR2 (germline): SGHDT, YYEEEE. CDR3 DNA: TGTGCCAGCAGGTTCACAGGCTACAATGAGCAGTTCTTC. Its protein product is CASRFTGYNEQFF.

The chain has TRBV3-1 and TRBJ2-7, with 7 bases that match TRBD2. The length of the CDR3 is 16 residues. The V gene's germline CDR1 is LGHDT and CDR2 YNNKEL (reference sequence). V dropped 3 bases and J dropped 3; count of bases not matched to a gene: 11. The CDR3 DNA follows: TGTGCCAGCAGCCAGGAAACCCCGGGACTAAACTACGAGCAGTACTTC. Its translation: CASSQETPGLNYEQYF.

This chain joins TRBV29-1 and TRBJ2-6; D is uncertain. This CDR3 region has 16 residues. The germline gives CDR1 SQVTM, CDR2 ANQGSEA. Trimming removed 7 bases from V and 2 bases from J, with 18 bases in between. DNA for the CDR3: TGCAGCGCGTGGGATTTCCCCGGGCCTGGGGCCAACGTCCTGACTTTC. It specifies CSAWDFPGPGANVLTF.

This clonotype has at least ten counts. V usage is TRBV12-3 or TRBV12-4 and J usage is TRBJ1-5; D uncertain. V was trimmed by 2 bases and J by 0 bases, leaving 8 bases between them. The CDR3 loop spans 15 amino acids. CDR3 coding DNA: TGTGCCAGCAGTTTAATTACGGGTAGCAATCAGCCCCAGCATTTT. This sequence encodes CASSLITGSNQPQHF.

This chain connects TRBV5-5 to TRBJ1-2; D is ambiguous. V shed 1 base and J shed 1 base, with 8 bases lying between them. Germline values: CDR1 SGHKS, CDR2 YYEKEE (reference sequence). The CDR3 is 14 residues long. The CDR3 reads CASSLRTVNYGYTF. The CDR3 DNA reads as TGTGCCAGCAGCTTGAGAACGGTTAACTATGGCTACACCTTC.

This clonotype was recorded many times. V is TRBV6-5 and J is TRBJ2-5, with unresolved D. This CDR3 is 12 amino acids long. Trimming shortened V by 4 bases and J by 5 bases, and 8 bases separated the two germline ends. The V gene's germline CDR1 is MNHEY and CDR2 SVGAGI. The CDR3 DNA is TGTGCCAGCAGTTCAATAGGGGAGACCCAGTACTTC. This codes for CASSSIGETQYF.

This clonotype came up many times. This chain connects TRBV12-3 or TRBV12-4 to TRBJ1-2; D unresolved. The CDR3 contains 13 residues. V was shortened by 5 bases and J by 8 bases, with 15 bases between the two germline ends. The CDR3 sequence: CASSPRTPEGYTF. CDR3 bases: TGTGCCAGCAGTCCCCGGACCCCGGAGGGCTACACCTTC.

This chain uses TRBV7-9 with TRBJ2-5; D might be TRBD1 or TRBD2, each matching 5 bases. This CDR3 contains 15 residues. The germline V gene encodes CDR1 SEHNR and CDR2 FQNEAQ (reference sequence). The V end was cut by 7 bases, the J end by 0 bases, with 15 bases between. The CDR3 coding sequence is TGTGCCAGCATCCCGGGACCACTGTACCAAGAGACCCAGTACTTC. It translates to CASIPGPLYQETQYF.

This clonotype was counted between two and nine times. The chain employs TRBV5-1 and TRBJ1-4; D perhaps matches TRBD1 (6 bases). V lost 1 base to trimming and J lost 1 base, with 11 bases between them. CDR3 length: 16 residues. In germline, CDR1 is SGHRS, CDR2 YFSETQ. Here the CDR3 reads CASSLPEGVTNEKLFF. The CDR3 DNA is TGCGCCAGCAGCTTGCCCGAGGGGGTAACTAATGAAAAACTGTTTTTT.

This clonotype has just a few counts. CDR3 nucleotides: TGCAGCGCGTACAACTACAATGAGCAGTTCTTC. Residues: CSAYNYNEQFF. The chain couples TRBV29-1 to TRBJ2-1, with D unclear. Deletions cut 7 bases from V and 3 bases from J, with 7 bases between. CDR3 size: 11 residues. The germline CDR1 and CDR2 sequences are SQVTM and ANQGSEA.

This clonotype was counted at least ten times. The chain recombines TRBV5-1 with TRBJ2-1, with D tentatively TRBD2 (5 bases). V dropped 0 bases and J dropped 5 bases, with 9 bases sitting between them. The CDR3 is 14 residues long. In germline, CDR1 is SGHRS, CDR2 YFSETQ. CDR3 in amino acids: CASSLGGSNNEQFF. CDR3 DNA: TGCGCCAGCAGCTTGGGTGGGAGTAACAATGAGCAGTTCTTC.

This clonotype was detected ten times or more. The V call is TRBV10-3, the J call TRBJ2-7, with D tentatively TRBD2 (6 bases). V dropped 4 bases and J dropped 5 bases, with 18 bases sitting between them. The CDR3 covers 15 residues. CDR1 is ENHRY, CDR2 SYGVKD, per germline. CDR3 sequence reads: CAISASPSAAHEQYF. The CDR3 DNA reads TGTGCCATCAGTGCATCGCCTAGCGCGGCCCACGAGCAGTACTTC.

This clonotype has a count of ten or more. The chain employs TRBV6-1 and TRBJ1-2; 7 bases line up with TRBD1. V dropped 8 bases and J dropped 8; count of bases not matched to a gene: 20. From germline, CDR1 is MNHNS and CDR2 SASEGT. The CDR3 totals 16 residues. In DNA form, the CDR3 reads TGTGCCAGCCGGGGGACGGCCAGACGACAGGGATGGGGCTACACCTTC. Translating it yields CASRGTARRQGWGYTF.

The chain carries TRBV20-1 and TRBJ1-5; D possibly corresponds to TRBD1 (5 bases). CDR1 DFQATT and CDR2 SNEGSKA come from the germline V gene (reference sequence). Trimming pared 6 bases from V and 3 bases from J, leaving 12 bases between. The CDR3 has 13 amino acids. CDR3 coding DNA: TGCAGTGCGGAACAGGAGATCAATCAGCCCCAGCATTTT. The encoded protein is CSAEQEINQPQHF.

This clonotype was detected ten times or more. The J gene is TRBJ1-6, the V gene TRBV27, with D perhaps TRBD1 (5 bases). The CDR3 has 14 amino acids. CDR1 is MNHEY and CDR2 is SMNVEV in the germline V gene (reference sequence). The germline V and J ends were trimmed by 0 bases and 10 bases, with 10 bases remaining between them. CDR3: CASSLSAGISPLHF. CDR3 in DNA: TGTGCCAGCAGTTTATCGGCAGGGATCTCACCCCTCCACTTT.

This clonotype turned up a few times. DNA for the CDR3: TGTGCCAGCAGTGACGGTTTAGGCATTAGCGGCTACACCTTC. This encodes CASSDGLGISGYTF. J is TRBJ1-2 and V is TRBV6-4, with D uncertain. This CDR3 contains 14 residues. Germline CDR1 is MRHNA and CDR2 is SNTAGT. Deletions cut 2 bases from V and 8 bases from J, with 15 bases between.

This chain uses TRBV9 with TRBJ2-5; no firm D call. CDR3 length: 15 amino acids. Trimming pared 4 bases from V and 2 bases from J, leaving 15 bases between. Germline-derived CDR1 and CDR2 are SGDLS and YYNGEE. The CDR3 nucleotides read TGTGCCAGCAGCTCGTCAGACGGAAAGCAAGAGACCCAGTACTTC. Its protein is CASSSSDGKQETQYF.

The table lists this clonotype with many counts. The chain carries TRBV6-1 and TRBJ1-2; 10 bases map to TRBD1. CDR1 MNHNS and CDR2 SASEGT come from the germline V gene. The trim removed 4 bases at V and 3 bases at J, leaving 5 bases unmatched. The CDR3 extends over 15 amino acids. The CDR3 reads CASSARGTGDYGYTF. Written as DNA, the CDR3 is TGTGCCAGCAGTGCAAGGGGGACAGGGGACTATGGCTACACCTTC.

The V gene is TRBV12-3 or TRBV12-4, the J gene TRBJ2-7; 10 bases match TRBD2. The CDR3 is made up of 16 amino acids. V dropped 3 bases and J dropped 4; count of bases not matched to a gene: 9. This CDR3 reads CASSFGIGSGRYEQYF. CDR3 coding DNA: TGTGCCAGCAGTTTTGGAATAGGTAGCGGGAGGTACGAGCAGTACTTC.

The genes are TRBV7-6 and TRBJ2-3; 9 bases agree with TRBD1. Trimming removed 5 bases from V and 3 bases from J; junction bases left unmatched: 9. Looked up from germline, CDR1 is SGHVS and CDR2 is FNYEAQ. The CDR3 spans 16 residues. CDR3 sequence reads: CASSLRQGERTDTQYF. CDR3 in DNA: TGTGCCAGCAGCCTAAGACAGGGGGAGAGAACAGATACGCAGTATTTT.